This TCR beta chain originates from a study of OX40 agonist ivuxolimab in advanced cancers. Sequencing used immunoSEQ multiplex PCR; TCRdb keeps in-frame clones, though not all of them. Among tens of thousands of clones listed, 92% were seen once. With V trimmed by 1 base and J by 5 bases, 5 bases remained unmatched. The CDR3 sequence is 15 residues long. Per the germline V gene, CDR1 is SEHNR and CDR2 is FQNEAQ (reference sequence). The material sequenced was CD4+ or CD8+ T cells sorted from blood, taken in a trial of the OX40 agonist ivuxolimab. The TCR comes from an adult with an advanced solid tumor such as melanoma, head and neck, liver or kidney cancer. V is TRBV7-9 and J is TRBJ1-2, with 9 bases matching TRBD1. The CDR3 loop reads CASSLDGTGRYGYTF. The CDR3 DNA follows: TGTGCCAGCAGCTTAGATGGGACAGGGCGTTATGGCTACACCTTC.